This note documents a single T cell receptor beta chain sequence. This sample is drawn from a study of T cell responses to AZD1222 COVID-19 vaccine. Only in-frame clones appear in the TCRdb table, and some are missing; sequencing was by immunoSEQ multiplex PCR. The table shows around 74,000 clones, with just over 90% occurring only once. The CDR3 extends over 15 amino acids. Germline CDR1 is SGHRS and CDR2 is YFSETQ. Trimming left V 4 bases short and J 7 bases short, with 17 bases between. This material consisted of peripheral blood, taken on day 0 of MenACWY control vaccination. The V and J genes are TRBV5-1 and TRBJ1-4; a possible D gene is TRBD1 (6 bases). The TCR comes from an adult in good health. The CDR3 spells CASSLGSRGAEKLFF. Here the CDR3 DNA reads TGCGCCAGCAGCCTTGGTTCAAGGGGGGCTGAAAAACTGTTTTTT.